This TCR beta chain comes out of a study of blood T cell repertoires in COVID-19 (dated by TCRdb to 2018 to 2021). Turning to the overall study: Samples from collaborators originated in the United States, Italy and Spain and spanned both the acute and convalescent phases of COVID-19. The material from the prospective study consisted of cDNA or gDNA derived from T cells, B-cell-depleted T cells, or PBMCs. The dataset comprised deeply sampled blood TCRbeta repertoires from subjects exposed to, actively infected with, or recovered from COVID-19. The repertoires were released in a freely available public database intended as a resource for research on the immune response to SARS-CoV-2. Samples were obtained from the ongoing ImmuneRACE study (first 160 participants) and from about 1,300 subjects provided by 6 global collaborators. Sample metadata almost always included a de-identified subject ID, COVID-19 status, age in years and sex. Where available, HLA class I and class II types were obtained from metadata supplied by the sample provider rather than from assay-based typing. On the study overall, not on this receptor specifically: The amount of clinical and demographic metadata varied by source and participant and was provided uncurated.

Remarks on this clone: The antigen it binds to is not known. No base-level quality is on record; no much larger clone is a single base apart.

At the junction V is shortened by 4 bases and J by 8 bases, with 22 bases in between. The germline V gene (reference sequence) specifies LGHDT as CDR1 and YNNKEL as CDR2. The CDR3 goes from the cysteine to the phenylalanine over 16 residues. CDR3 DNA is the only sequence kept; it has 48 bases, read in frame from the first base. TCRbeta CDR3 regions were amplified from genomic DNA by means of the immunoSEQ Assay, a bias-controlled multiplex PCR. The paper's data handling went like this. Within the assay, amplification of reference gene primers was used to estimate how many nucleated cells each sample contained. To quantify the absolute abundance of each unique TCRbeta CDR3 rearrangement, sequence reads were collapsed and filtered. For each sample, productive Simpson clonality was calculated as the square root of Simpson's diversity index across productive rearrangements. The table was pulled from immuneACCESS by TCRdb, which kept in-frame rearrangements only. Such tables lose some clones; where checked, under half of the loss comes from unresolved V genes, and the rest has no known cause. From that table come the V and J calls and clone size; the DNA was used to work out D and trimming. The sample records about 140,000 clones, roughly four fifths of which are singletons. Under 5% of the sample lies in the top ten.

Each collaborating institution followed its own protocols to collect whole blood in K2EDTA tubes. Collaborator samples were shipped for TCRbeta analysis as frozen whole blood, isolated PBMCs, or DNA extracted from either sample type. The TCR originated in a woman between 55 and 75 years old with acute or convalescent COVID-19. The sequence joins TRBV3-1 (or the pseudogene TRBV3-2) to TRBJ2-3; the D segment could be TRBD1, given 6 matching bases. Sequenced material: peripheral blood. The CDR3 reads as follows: CASSLVGQYSRGTQYF. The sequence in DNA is TGTGCCAGCAGCCTCGTCGGACAGTATAGCCGAGGTACGCAGTATTTT.